The table lists the clone carrying this T cell receptor beta chain with a few counts. Its antigen is not known. Constant-region reverse primers amplified full-length variable regions, followed by semi-nested Nested Universal Primer A PCR. TCRdb reprocessed the 5' RACE reads via MiXCR and lists one record per CDR3 protein. The table records roughly 60,000 distinct CDR3 sequences, about 28% of them present only once. General observations from the study: Tumor memory CD4+ T cell TCR gene usage was found to cluster with blood and lymph node memory CD4+ cells and with lymph node naive CD4+ cells. Larger-cohort validation covered only one TCR beta V-J rearrangement. Greatest tumor Treg TCR overlap was with tumor naive CD4+ cells.

This CDR3 is 17 amino acids long. After removal of 7 bases from V and 1 base from J, the junction contained 10 bases not matched to a gene. Germline assignment: CDR1 MGHDK and CDR2 SYGVNS. Cells sorted as Tregs were CD4+, CD25+ and CD127-/low. The chain uses TRBV25-1 and TRBJ2-5; 12 nucleotides line up with TRBD1. The sequence derives from a female donor with breast cancer. Input material: tumor-infiltrating Tregs sorted from the breast tumor. The CDR3 bases are TGTGCCAGCACCAAGGGTCCGGGACAGGGGGCCCAAGAGACCCAGTACTTC. Amino acid sequence: CASTKGPGQGAQETQYF.